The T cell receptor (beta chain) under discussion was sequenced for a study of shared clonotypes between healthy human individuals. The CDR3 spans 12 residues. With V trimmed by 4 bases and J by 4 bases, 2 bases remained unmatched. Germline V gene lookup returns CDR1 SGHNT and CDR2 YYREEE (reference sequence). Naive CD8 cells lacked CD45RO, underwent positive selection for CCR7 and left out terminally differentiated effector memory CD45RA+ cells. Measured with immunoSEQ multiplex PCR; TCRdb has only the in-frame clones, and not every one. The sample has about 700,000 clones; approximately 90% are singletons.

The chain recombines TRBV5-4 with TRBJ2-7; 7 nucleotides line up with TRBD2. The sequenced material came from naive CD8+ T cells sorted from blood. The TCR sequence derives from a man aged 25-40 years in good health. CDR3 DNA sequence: TGTGCCAGCAGCCATAGCGGGTACGAGCAGTACTTC. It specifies CASSHSGYEQYF. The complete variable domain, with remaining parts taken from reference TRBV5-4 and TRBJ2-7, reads ETGVTQSPTHLIKTRGQQVTLRCSSQSGHNTVSWYQQALGQGPQFIFQYYREEENGRGNFPPRFSGLQFPNYSSELNVNALELDDSALYLCASSHSGYEQYFGPGTRLTVT.